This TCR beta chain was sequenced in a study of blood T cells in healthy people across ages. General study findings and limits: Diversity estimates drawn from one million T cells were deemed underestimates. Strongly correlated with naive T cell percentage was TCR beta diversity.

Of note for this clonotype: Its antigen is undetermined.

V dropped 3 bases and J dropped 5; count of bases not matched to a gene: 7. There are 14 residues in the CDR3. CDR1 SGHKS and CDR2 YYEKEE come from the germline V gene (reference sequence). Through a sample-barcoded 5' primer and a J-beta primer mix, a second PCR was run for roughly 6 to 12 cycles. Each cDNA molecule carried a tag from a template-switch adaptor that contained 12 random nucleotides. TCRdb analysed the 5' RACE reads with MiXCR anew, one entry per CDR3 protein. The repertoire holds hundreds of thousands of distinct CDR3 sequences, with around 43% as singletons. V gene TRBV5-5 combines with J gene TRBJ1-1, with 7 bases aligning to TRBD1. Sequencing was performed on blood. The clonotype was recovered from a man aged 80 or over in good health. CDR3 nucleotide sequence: TGTGCCAGCAGCTCATACGGGACAGCAACTGAAGCTTTCTTT. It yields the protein CASSSYGTATEAFF.